The clone carrying this T cell receptor beta chain was recorded only once. As yet, its antigen is unknown. From germline, CDR1 is KGHSH and CDR2 LQKENI. With 4 bases removed from V and 10 bases from J, the gap between germline ends came to 23 bases. This CDR3 is 16 amino acids long. The data originate from a study of PD-L1 blockade in urothelial cancer. Broader study findings: Durable benefit was linked to greater 3-week expansion of tumor-associated blood clones. Survival was better when pretreatment blood TCR clonality fell below the median.

Time point described: pretreatment peripheral blood. The protocol was immunoSEQ multiplex PCR, while the TCRdb copy is restricted to in-frame clones and leaves out a portion. The table records under 95,000 clones, around 83% of them present only once. The sample here was PBMCs, taken around atezolizumab (anti-PD-L1) treatment. This sequence was found in a woman between 65 and 79 years old with urothelial cancer. The chain employs TRBV18 and TRBJ2-1; possibly TRBD2 for D (5 bases). CDR3 in amino acids: CASSLGPERLGLEQFF. DNA of the CDR3: TGTGCCAGCTCACTTGGCCCGGAGCGGCTCGGTTTGGAGCAGTTCTTC.